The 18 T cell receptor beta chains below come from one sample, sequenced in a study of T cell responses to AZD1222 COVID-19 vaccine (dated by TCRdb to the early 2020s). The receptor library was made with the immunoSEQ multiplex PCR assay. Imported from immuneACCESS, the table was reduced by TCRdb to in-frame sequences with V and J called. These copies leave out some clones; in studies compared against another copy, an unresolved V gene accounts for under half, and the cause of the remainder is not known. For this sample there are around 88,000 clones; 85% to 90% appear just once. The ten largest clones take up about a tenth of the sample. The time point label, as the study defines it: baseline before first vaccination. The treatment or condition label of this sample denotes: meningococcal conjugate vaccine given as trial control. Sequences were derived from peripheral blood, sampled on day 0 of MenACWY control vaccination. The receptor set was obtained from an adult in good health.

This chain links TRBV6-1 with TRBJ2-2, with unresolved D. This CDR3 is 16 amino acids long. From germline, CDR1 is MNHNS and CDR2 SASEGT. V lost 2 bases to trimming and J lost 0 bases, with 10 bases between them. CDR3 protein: CASSELRSANTGELFF. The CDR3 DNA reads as TGTGCCAGCAGTGAACTGAGGAGCGCGAACACCGGGGAGCTGTTTTTT.

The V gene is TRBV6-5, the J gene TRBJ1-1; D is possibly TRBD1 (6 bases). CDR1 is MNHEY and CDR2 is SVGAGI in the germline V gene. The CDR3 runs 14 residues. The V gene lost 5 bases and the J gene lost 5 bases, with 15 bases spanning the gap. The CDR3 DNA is TGTGCCAGCAGTAATCAGGGGTTGAGTACTGAAGCTTTCTTT. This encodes CASSNQGLSTEAFF.

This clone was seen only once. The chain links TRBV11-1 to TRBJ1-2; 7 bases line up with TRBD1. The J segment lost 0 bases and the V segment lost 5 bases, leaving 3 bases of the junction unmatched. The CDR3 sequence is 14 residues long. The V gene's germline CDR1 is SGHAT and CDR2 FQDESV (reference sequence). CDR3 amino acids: CASSQGQSNYGYTF. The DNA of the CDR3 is TGTGCCAGCAGCCAGGGACAGTCTAACTATGGCTACACCTTC.

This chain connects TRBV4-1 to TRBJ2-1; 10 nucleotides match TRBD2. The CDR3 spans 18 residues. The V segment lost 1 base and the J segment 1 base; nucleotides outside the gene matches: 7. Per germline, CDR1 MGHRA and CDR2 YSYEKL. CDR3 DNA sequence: TGCGCCAGCAGCCAAGGAGAAGCGGGGGGGAATTCCTACAATGAGCAGTTCTTC. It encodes CASSQGEAGGNSYNEQFF.

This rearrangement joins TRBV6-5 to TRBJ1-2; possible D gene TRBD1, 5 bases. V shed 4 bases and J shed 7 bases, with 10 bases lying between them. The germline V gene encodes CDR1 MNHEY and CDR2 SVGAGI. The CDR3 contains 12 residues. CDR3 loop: CASSLPGRGYTF. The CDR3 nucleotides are TGTGCCAGCAGTTTACCGGGACGTGGCTACACCTTC.

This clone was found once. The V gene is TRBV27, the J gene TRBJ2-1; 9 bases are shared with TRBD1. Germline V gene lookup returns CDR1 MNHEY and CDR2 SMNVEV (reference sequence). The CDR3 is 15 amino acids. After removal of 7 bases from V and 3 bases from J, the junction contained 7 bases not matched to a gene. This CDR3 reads CASTGRQGDYNEQFF. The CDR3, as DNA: TGTGCCAGCACGGGAAGACAGGGGGACTACAATGAGCAGTTCTTC.

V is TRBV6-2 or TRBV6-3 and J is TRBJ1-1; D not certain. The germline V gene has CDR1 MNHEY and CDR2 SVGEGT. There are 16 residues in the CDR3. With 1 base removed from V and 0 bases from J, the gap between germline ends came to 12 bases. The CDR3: CASSYWGAGMNTEAFF. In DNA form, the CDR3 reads TGTGCCAGCAGTTACTGGGGTGCGGGTATGAACACTGAAGCTTTCTTT.

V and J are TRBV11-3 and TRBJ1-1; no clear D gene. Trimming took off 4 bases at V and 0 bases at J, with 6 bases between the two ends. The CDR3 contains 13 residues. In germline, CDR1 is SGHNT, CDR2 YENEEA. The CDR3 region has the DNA TGTGCCAGCAGCTCAGACATGAACACTGAAGCTTTCTTT. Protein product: CASSSDMNTEAFF.

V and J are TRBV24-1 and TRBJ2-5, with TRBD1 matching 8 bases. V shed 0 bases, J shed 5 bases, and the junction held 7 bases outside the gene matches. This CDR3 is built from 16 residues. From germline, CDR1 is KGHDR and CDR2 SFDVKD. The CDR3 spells CATSDLGQGPWETQYF. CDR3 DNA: TGTGCCACCAGTGATTTGGGACAGGGCCCATGGGAGACCCAGTACTTC.

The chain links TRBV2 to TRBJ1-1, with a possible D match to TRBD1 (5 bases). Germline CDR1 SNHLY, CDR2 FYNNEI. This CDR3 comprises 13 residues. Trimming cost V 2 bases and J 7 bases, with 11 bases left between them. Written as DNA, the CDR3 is TGTGCCAGCAGTGAATTCGGGGCTCGTGAAGCTTTCTTT. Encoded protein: CASSEFGAREAFF.

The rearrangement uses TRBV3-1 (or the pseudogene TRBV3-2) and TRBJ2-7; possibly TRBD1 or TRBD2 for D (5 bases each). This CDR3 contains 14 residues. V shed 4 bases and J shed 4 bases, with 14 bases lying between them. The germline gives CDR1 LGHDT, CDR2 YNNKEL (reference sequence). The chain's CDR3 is CASSLPGQVYEQYF. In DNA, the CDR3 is TGTGCCAGCAGCCTTCCGGGGCAGGTTTACGAGCAGTACTTC.

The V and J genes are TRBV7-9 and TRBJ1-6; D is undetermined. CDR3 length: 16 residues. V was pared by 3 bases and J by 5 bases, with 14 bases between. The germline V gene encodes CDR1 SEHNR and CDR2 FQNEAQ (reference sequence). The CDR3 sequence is CASSLVYGTDNSPLHF. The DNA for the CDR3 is TGTGCCAGCAGCTTGGTATATGGTACAGATAATTCACCCCTCCACTTT.

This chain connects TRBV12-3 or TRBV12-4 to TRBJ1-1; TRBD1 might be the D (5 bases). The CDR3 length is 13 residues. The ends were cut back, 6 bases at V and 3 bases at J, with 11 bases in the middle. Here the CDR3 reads CASSTTVYTEAFF. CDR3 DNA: TGTGCCAGCAGCACGACAGTGTACACTGAAGCTTTCTTT.

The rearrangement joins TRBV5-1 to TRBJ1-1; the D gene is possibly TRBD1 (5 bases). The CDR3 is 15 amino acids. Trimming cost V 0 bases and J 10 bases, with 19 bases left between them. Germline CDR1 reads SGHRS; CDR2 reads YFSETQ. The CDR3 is CASSLADGAAERAFF. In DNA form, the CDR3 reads TGCGCCAGCAGCTTGGCCGACGGGGCCGCGGAGAGAGCTTTCTTT.

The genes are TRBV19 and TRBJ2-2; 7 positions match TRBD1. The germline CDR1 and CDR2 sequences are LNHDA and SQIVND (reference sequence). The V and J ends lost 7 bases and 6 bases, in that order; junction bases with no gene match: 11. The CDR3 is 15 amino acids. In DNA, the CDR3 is TGTGCCAGTATGGGGTCGACAGGGAATGCCGGGGAGCTGTTTTTT. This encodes CASMGSTGNAGELFF. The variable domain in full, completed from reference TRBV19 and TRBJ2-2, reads DGGITQSPKYLFRKEGQNVTLSCEQNLNHDAMYWYRQDPGQGLRLIYYSQIVNDFQKGDIAEGYSVSREKKESFPLTVTSAQKNPTAFYLCASMGSTGNAGELFFGEGSRLTVL.

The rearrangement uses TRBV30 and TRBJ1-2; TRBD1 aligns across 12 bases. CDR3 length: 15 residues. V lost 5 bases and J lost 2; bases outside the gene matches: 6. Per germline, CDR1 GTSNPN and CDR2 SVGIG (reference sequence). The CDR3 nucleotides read TGTGCCTGGTGGGACAGGGGGCGCACGAACTATGGCTACACCTTC. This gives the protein CAWWDRGRTNYGYTF.

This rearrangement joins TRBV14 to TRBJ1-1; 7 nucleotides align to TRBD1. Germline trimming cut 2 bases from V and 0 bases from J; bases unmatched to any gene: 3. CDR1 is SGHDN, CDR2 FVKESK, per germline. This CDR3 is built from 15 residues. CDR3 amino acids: CASSQLGQMNTEAFF. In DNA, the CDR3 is TGTGCCAGCAGCCAATTGGGACAGATGAACACTGAAGCTTTCTTT.

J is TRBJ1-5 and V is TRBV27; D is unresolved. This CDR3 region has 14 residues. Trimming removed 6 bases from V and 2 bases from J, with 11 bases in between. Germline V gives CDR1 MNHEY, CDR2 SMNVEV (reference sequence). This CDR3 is CASRQVSGNQPQHF. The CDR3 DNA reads TGTGCCAGCAGGCAGGTTAGTGGCAATCAGCCCCAGCATTTT.